Listed here are 9 T cell receptor beta chains from one sample, sequenced in a study of blood T cell repertoires in COVID-19. Only in-frame clones appear in the TCRdb table, and some are missing; sequencing was by immunoSEQ multiplex PCR. The sample includes about 280,000 clones, less than 90% of them seen just once. Source material: peripheral blood. The origin of the receptors is a woman aged 70-85 years with COVID-19, enrolled during active disease.

This clone was seen a single time. The chain couples TRBV11-2 to TRBJ2-6; the D is unclear. The CDR3 has 16 amino acids. Trimming shortened V by 1 base and J by 0 bases, and 7 bases separated the two germline ends. The germline CDR1 and CDR2 sequences are SGHAT and FQNNGV. The CDR3 spells CASSLARPSGANVLTF. The DNA of the CDR3 is TGTGCCAGCAGCTTAGCGCGGCCCTCTGGGGCCAACGTCCTGACTTTC.

The genes are TRBV7-2 and TRBJ2-5; TRBD2 agrees at 10 bases. CDR1 and CDR2 (germline): SGHTA, FQGNSA. With V trimmed by 1 base and J by 4 bases, 6 bases remained unmatched. The CDR3 runs 16 residues. CDR3 region: CASSLDGPSGGETQYF. The CDR3 bases are TGTGCCAGCAGCTTAGATGGGCCTAGCGGGGGAGAGACCCAGTACTTC. The full variable domain, with the rest looked up from reference TRBV7-2 and TRBJ2-5, is GAGVSQSPSNKVTEKGKDVELRCDPISGHTALYWYRQSLGQGLEFLIYFQGNSAPDKSGLPSDRFSAERTGGSVSTLTIQRTQQEDSAVYLCASSLDGPSGGETQYFGPGTRLLVL.

The gene calls are TRBV24-1 and TRBJ2-1, with 7 bases lining up with TRBD1. Germline trimming cut 3 bases from V and 7 bases from J; bases unmatched to any gene: 11. The CDR3 totals 16 residues. Germline assignment: CDR1 KGHDR and CDR2 SFDVKD. Written as DNA, the CDR3 is TGTGCCACCAGTGATCCCGCACAGGGGCCACGGAATGAGCAGTTCTTC. Translating gives CATSDPAQGPRNEQFF.

The chain recombines TRBV6-1 with TRBJ2-3; D gene uncertain. The CDR3 has 16 residues. In germline, CDR1 is MNHNS, CDR2 SASEGT. V lost 1 base and J lost 1, with 12 bases in between. CDR3: CASSEVEFRGTDTQYF. The DNA for the CDR3 is TGTGCCAGCAGTGAAGTAGAGTTCCGGGGCACAGATACGCAGTATTTT.

The chain carries TRBV3-1 (or the pseudogene TRBV3-2) and TRBJ2-7; tentative D call: TRBD2 (5 bases). CDR3 length equals 15 residues. Germline CDR1 and CDR2: LGHDT and YNNKEL (reference sequence). Trimming removed 4 bases from V and 4 bases from J, with 17 bases in between. The CDR3 DNA follows: TGTGCCAGCAGCCTTAAAGGACTTCAAATTTACGAGCAGTACTTC. It codes for CASSLKGLQIYEQYF.

The chain has TRBV28 and TRBJ1-5; weak D call: TRBD1 (6 bases). The CDR3 runs 15 residues. Per the germline V gene, CDR1 is MDHEN and CDR2 is SYDVKM. V shed 6 bases and J shed 0 bases, with 12 bases lying between them. The CDR3 DNA follows: TGTGCCAGCAGCCGGGACACGCTTAGCAATCAGCCCCAGCATTTT. Its protein product is CASSRDTLSNQPQHF.

The rearrangement links TRBV2 to TRBJ1-2; 7 nucleotides agree with TRBD1. Germline CDR1 SNHLY, CDR2 FYNNEI. The V and J ends lost 0 bases and 2 bases, in that order; junction bases with no gene match: 9. This CDR3 is 17 amino acids long. The CDR3 nucleotides read TGTGCCAGCAGTGAAGCGCCTGAGGGGGCACGGAACTATGGCTACACCTTC. Protein: CASSEAPEGARNYGYTF.

This clone was picked up one time. This sequence joins TRBV5-1 and TRBJ1-1; 7 bases map to TRBD1. CDR3 length: 17 amino acids. The J segment lost 2 bases and the V segment lost 1 base, leaving 11 bases of the junction unmatched. Germline CDR1 reads SGHRS; CDR2 reads YFSETQ. In DNA, the CDR3 is TGCGCCAGCAGCTTGAGCTCCTGGAGGGGGCAAAACACTGAAGCTTTCTTT. It is translated as CASSLSSWRGQNTEAFF.

The V and J genes are TRBV7-2 and TRBJ2-3, with 16 bases identical to TRBD2. The V and J ends lost 5 bases and 5 bases, in that order; junction bases with no gene match: 13. The CDR3 contains 19 residues. Per the germline V gene, CDR1 is SGHTA and CDR2 is FQGNSA. The CDR3 DNA sequence: TGTGCCAGCAGCAAGCCCGGGACTAGCGGGGGGGCCTTCATAGATACGCAGTATTTT. Translating it yields CASSKPGTSGGAFIDTQYF.